Listed below are T cell receptor beta chains from one sample, sequenced in a study of technical replicates of blood from a few donors. Method: immunoSEQ multiplex PCR; TCRdb's copy keeps in-frame clones and lacks some. There are 65,000 to 80,000 clones in the sample; approximately 93% occur only once, and around 0.38% lies in the top ten. The sample comprised T cells isolated from PBMCs. The origin of the receptors is a human donor in good health. The CDR3 runs from the conserved cysteine through the conserved F or W. D genes are given only for firm matches. Clone size, where shown, is once, few, many, or a class for clones that have expanded.

TRBD1	TRBV19	-	TRBJ1-1	CASSPDREGRNTEAFF	TGTGCCAGTAGCCCGGACAGGGAAGGTAGGAACACTGAAGCTTTCTTT
TRBD2	TRBV4-1	-	TRBJ2-2	CASSLGRASGELFF	TGCGCCAGCAGCCTCGGGAGGGCCTCCGGGGAGCTGTTTTTT
TRBD1	TRBV28	-	TRBJ2-3	CASSDWDRITDTQYF	TGTGCCAGCAGTGACTGGGACAGGATAACAGATACGCAGTATTTT
-	TRBV19	-	TRBJ1-1	CASSTPLEGGPEAFF	TGTGCCAGTAGTACCCCTCTTGAAGGGGGACCTGAAGCTTTCTTT
TRBD1	TRBV6-5	-	TRBJ1-4	CASSYDRAGEKLFF	TGTGCCAGCAGTTATGACAGGGCTGGTGAAAAACTGTTTTTT
TRBD2	TRBV11-3	-	TRBJ2-5	CASSSGLAGDETQYF	TGTGCCAGCAGTTCCGGACTAGCGGGAGATGAGACCCAGTACTTC
-	TRBV6-1	-	TRBJ1-5	CASSSELHQPQHF	TGTGCCAGCAGTTCTGAGTTGCATCAGCCCCAGCATTTT
-	TRBV6-6	few	TRBJ2-2	CASVRSNTGELFF	TGTGCCAGCGTCAGGTCGAACACCGGGGAGCTGTTTTTT
TRBD2	TRBV27	-	TRBJ2-3	CASSMILAGGSDTQYF	TGTGCCAGCAGTATGATACTAGCGGGAGGATCAGATACGCAGTATTTT
-	TRBV7-9	-	TRBJ2-1	CASSLELYNEQFF	TGTGCCAGCAGCTTAGAACTCTACAATGAGCAGTTCTTC
-	TRBV19	-	TRBJ2-3	CASTQAWRAGLNTQYF	TGTGCCAGTACCCAGGCCTGGAGGGCCGGCCTAAATACGCAGTATTTT
-	TRBV18	-	TRBJ1-2	CASSPLSDYGYTF	TGTGCCAGCTCACCTCTTTCAGATTATGGCTACACCTTC
TRBD1	TRBV30	-	TRBJ2-7	CAWRTGGSYEQYF	TGTGCCTGGAGGACAGGGGGCTCCTACGAGCAGTACTTC
TRBD1	TRBV4-1	-	TRBJ2-7	CASSQSDRAHEQYF	TGCGCCAGCAGCCAATCGGACAGGGCCCACGAGCAGTACTTC
-	TRBV6-5	-	TRBJ2-5	CASSYSIGSLRGTQYF	TGTGCCAGCAGTTACTCGATCGGCAGCCTCCGGGGGACCCAGTACTTC
-	TRBV25-1	-	TRBJ1-2	CASSAPGTNYGYTF	TGTGCCAGCAGTGCCCCCGGGACTAACTATGGCTACACCTTC
TRBD2	TRBV29-1	-	TRBJ2-3	CSVVVLAGNSDTQYF	TGCAGCGTTGTGGTTCTAGCGGGAAATTCAGATACGCAGTATTTT
-	TRBV5-1	-	TRBJ2-1	CASSRDRRGYEQFF	TGCGCCAGCAGCCGGGATCGACGAGGGTATGAGCAGTTCTTC
TRBD2	TRBV7-9	-	TRBJ2-7	CASSLGIAGDHEQYF	TGTGCCAGCAGCTTAGGGATAGCGGGAGACCACGAGCAGTACTTC
-	TRBV6-5	-	TRBJ2-7	CASSYSSLRGNYEQYF	TGTGCCAGCAGTTACTCGAGCTTGAGAGGGAACTACGAGCAGTACTTC